The sequence of this TCR beta chain was determined in a study of cytomegalovirus exposure and HLA in healthy donors. PCR employed 60 Vbeta and 13 Jbeta primers. Produced via immunoSEQ multiplex PCR; TCRdb's table is partial and in-frame only. The sample has some 190,000 clones; more than 75% are singletons. Looked up from germline, CDR1 is SGHAT and CDR2 is FQNNGV. The CDR3 has 15 residues. Trimming shortened V by 4 bases and J by 0 bases, and 12 bases separated the two germline ends. Sequenced sample: PBMCs. V and J are TRBV11-2 and TRBJ1-2; D gene unclear. The clonotype originates from a man aged 40-55 years in good health and CMV-seronegative. CDR3 bases: TGTGCCAGCAGCTCGCGACACGTAGCTAACTATGGCTACACCTTC. Translation gives CASSSRHVANYGYTF.